This paragraph covers one T cell receptor beta chain sequence. The sample comes from a study of blood T cell repertoires in COVID-19. Generated by immunoSEQ multiplex PCR, the TCRdb table keeps only in-frame clones and is missing some. Of 200,000 to 250,000 clones in the sample, roughly 87% were seen once. The sequencing sample was made of PBMCs or T cells enriched from blood (not recorded which). The receptor comes from a man aged 30-40 years who had recovered from COVID-19.

The CDR3 region is CASSSSIVGAPRAKNIQYF. CDR3 coding DNA: TGTGCCAGCAGTTCCAGCATTGTTGGGGCGCCTCGCGCCAAAAACATTCAGTACTTC. V usage is TRBV27 and J usage is TRBJ2-4; TRBD1 is a possible D gene (5 bases). Germline values: CDR1 MNHEY, CDR2 SMNVEV (reference sequence). Deletions cut 4 bases from V and 1 base from J, with 23 bases between. The CDR3 is 19 residues long.